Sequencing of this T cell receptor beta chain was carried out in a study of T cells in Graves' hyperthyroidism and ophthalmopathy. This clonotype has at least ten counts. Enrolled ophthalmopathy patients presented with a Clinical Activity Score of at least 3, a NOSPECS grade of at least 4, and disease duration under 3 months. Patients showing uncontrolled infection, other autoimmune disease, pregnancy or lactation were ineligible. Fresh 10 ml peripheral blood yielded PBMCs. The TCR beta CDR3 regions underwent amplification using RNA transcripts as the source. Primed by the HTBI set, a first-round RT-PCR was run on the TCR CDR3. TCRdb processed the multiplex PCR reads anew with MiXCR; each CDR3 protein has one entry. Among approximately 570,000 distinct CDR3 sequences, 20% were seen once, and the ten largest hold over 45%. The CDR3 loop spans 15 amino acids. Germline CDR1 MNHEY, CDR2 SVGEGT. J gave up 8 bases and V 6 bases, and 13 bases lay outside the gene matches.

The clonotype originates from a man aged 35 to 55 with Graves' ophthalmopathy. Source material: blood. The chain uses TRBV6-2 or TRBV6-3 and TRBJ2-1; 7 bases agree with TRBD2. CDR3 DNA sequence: TGTGCCAGCAGCCCTTTGGGGAGGGCCCGGGATGAGCAGTTCTTC. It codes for CASSPLGRARDEQFF.